The 24 T cell receptor beta chains presented below share a single source sample, sequenced in a study of stem cell transplantation in POMP-related autoinflammatory disease. TCRdb keeps only in-frame clones here, not all; method: immunoSEQ multiplex PCR. The table lists tens of thousands of clones, more than 75% of them singletons. The sample consisted of CD4+ T cells from PBMCs, taken after stem cell transplantation. These receptors originate from a human patient with POMP-related autoinflammation and immune dysregulation (PRAID). The T cells may come from the graft donor.

The gene calls are TRBV7-9 and TRBJ1-1, with D perhaps TRBD1 (5 bases). This CDR3 is 16 amino acids long. Germline V gives CDR1 SEHNR, CDR2 FQNEAQ (reference sequence). With 1 base removed from V and 9 bases from J, the gap between germline ends came to 21 bases. The DNA for the CDR3 is TGTGCCAGCAGCTTAGATTGGGGGAGGGGCACGCTCCAAGCTTTCTTT. It yields the protein CASSLDWGRGTLQAFF.

This clone appeared a few times. The chain couples TRBV27 to TRBJ2-5; D gene uncertain. The germline gives CDR1 MNHEY, CDR2 SMNVEV (reference sequence). The CDR3 contains 14 residues. V lost 6 bases and J 6 bases, leaving 17 bases between the germline ends. CDR3 region: CASRPHSNVKTQYF. In DNA form, the CDR3 reads TGTGCCAGCAGACCCCACTCAAACGTGAAGACCCAGTACTTC.

This chain joins TRBV6-6 and TRBJ2-3; 7 nucleotides agree with TRBD1. CDR1 MNHNY and CDR2 SVGAGI come from the germline V gene (reference sequence). The CDR3 is 14 amino acids. After removal of 7 bases from V and 5 bases from J, the junction contained 9 bases not matched to a gene. The CDR3 is CASIDRVHGDTQYF. The CDR3 nucleotides are TGTGCCAGCATCGACAGGGTACATGGAGATACGCAGTATTTT.

This clone was found a few times. The chain joins TRBV7-9 to TRBJ1-4; 8 positions match TRBD1. The germline gives CDR1 SEHNR, CDR2 FQNEAQ (reference sequence). The CDR3 spans 14 residues. The J segment lost 10 bases and the V segment lost 1 base, leaving 5 bases of the junction unmatched. The CDR3, as DNA: TGTGCCAGCAGCTTAGGGACAGGGAAACGAAAACTGTTTTTT. It specifies CASSLGTGKRKLFF.

The rearrangement joins TRBV28 to TRBJ1-4; 7 bases are a match to TRBD1. V was clipped by 2 bases and J by 7 bases; unmatched bases: 4. CDR3 size: 14 residues. The V gene's germline CDR1 is MDHEN and CDR2 SYDVKM. The CDR3 sequence: CASSLGRGLEKLFF. Written as DNA, the CDR3 is TGTGCCAGCAGTTTAGGGAGGGGGCTTGAAAAACTGTTTTTT.

The chain couples TRBV28 to TRBJ2-5; D is unresolved. The germline V gene has CDR1 MDHEN and CDR2 SYDVKM. This CDR3 is built from 15 residues. V dropped 5 bases and J dropped 3 bases, with 16 bases sitting between them. Here the CDR3 reads CASSGATRQEETQYF. DNA of the CDR3: TGTGCCAGCAGTGGCGCGACACGGCAAGAAGAGACCCAGTACTTC.

This clone has only one observation. V and J are TRBV28 and TRBJ1-4; D may be TRBD1 (5 bases). The length of the CDR3 is 14 residues. V lost 7 bases to trimming and J lost 6 bases, with 15 bases between them. The V gene's germline CDR1 is MDHEN and CDR2 SYDVKM. The CDR3 DNA reads as TGTGCCAGCACCCGGGACGCGCGGCATGAAAAACTGTTTTTT. It encodes CASTRDARHEKLFF.

This chain uses TRBV2 with TRBJ2-3; 10 bases line up with TRBD2. The junction had 7 bases not matched to a gene; V was cut back by 6 bases and J by 4 bases. CDR1 and CDR2 from the germline V gene are SNHLY and FYNNEI. This CDR3 has 15 residues. CDR3 residues: CASRGSGRAPDTQYF. The DNA of the CDR3 is TGTGCCAGCAGGGGAAGCGGGAGGGCCCCAGATACGCAGTATTTT.

V is TRBV24-1 and J is TRBJ2-3; 8 bases fit TRBD1. CDR3 length: 15 amino acids. The ends lost 10 bases at V and 2 bases at J; junction bases unmatched: 10. The germline gives CDR1 KGHDR, CDR2 SFDVKD. The CDR3 loop is CATAGGQENTDTQYF. The CDR3 bases are TGTGCCACTGCCGGGGGACAGGAAAACACAGATACGCAGTATTTT.

V usage is TRBV19 and J usage is TRBJ1-5; maybe TRBD1 (6 bases). V shed 7 bases and J shed 5 bases, with 12 bases lying between them. Per germline, CDR1 LNHDA and CDR2 SQIVND (reference sequence). This CDR3 is 13 amino acids long. The CDR3 is CASNPQGYQPQHF. In DNA form, the CDR3 reads TGTGCCAGTAACCCCCAGGGGTATCAGCCCCAGCATTTT.

CDR3 amino acids: CASSLGMGIYEQYF. The CDR3 DNA sequence: TGCGCCAGCAGCTTGGGAATGGGTATCTACGAGCAGTACTTC. This chain joins TRBV5-1 and TRBJ2-7; unclear D gene. CDR1 is SGHRS, CDR2 YFSETQ, per germline. The CDR3 covers 14 residues. With 0 bases removed from V and 3 bases from J, the gap between germline ends came to 10 bases.

This chain links TRBV3-1 (or the pseudogene TRBV3-2) with TRBJ2-2, with no clear D. The CDR3 has 13 amino acids. Trimming took 5 bases from V and 4 from J, leaving 8 bases between them. The germline V gene encodes CDR1 LGHDT and CDR2 YNNKEL (reference sequence). This CDR3 is CASSTRTTGELFF. The CDR3 region has the DNA TGTGCCAGCAGCACTCGGACCACCGGGGAGCTGTTTTTT.

This clone was seen just once. The J gene is TRBJ2-5, the V gene TRBV7-2; D gene ambiguous. Germline loops: CDR1 SGHTA, CDR2 FQGNSA. Trimming removed 3 bases at V and 5 bases at J, with 10 bases between. This CDR3 contains 13 residues. CDR3 DNA sequence: TGTGCCAGCAGCTTTAGTCTAGGGGAGACCCAGTACTTC. Amino acid sequence: CASSFSLGETQYF.

The J gene is TRBJ2-7, the V gene TRBV6-7; D tentatively fits TRBD1 or TRBD2 (5 bases each). TRBV6-7 is filed as an ORF, its function uncertain. The V gene lost 2 bases and the J gene lost 0 bases, with 14 bases spanning the gap. The CDR3 has 16 amino acids. CDR3 sequence reads: CASSYAPGPSSYEQYV. The DNA of the CDR3 is TGTGCCAGCAGTTACGCTCCGGGACCGAGCTCCTACGAGCAGTACGTC.

The rearrangement uses TRBV29-1 and TRBJ2-1, with TRBD1 identical over 7 bases. There are 15 residues in the CDR3. CDR1 and CDR2 from the germline V gene are SQVTM and ANQGSEA. J lost 9 bases, V lost 0 bases, and 11 bases had no gene match. Here the CDR3 DNA reads TGCAGCGTTGAAGACCCGGGACAGCTGTCGGGTGAGCAGTTCTTC. It specifies CSVEDPGQLSGEQFF.

This chain joins TRBV19 and TRBJ2-4; D is uncertain. Germline loops: CDR1 LNHDA, CDR2 SQIVND (reference sequence). The CDR3 extends over 17 amino acids. V was shortened by 0 bases and J by 1 base, with 13 bases between the two germline ends. CDR3 bases: TGTGCCAGTAGTATAGAGCCATCCACCCGGGCCAAAAACATTCAGTACTTC. Translating gives CASSIEPSTRAKNIQYF.

The rearrangement uses TRBV10-3 and TRBJ2-6; D is unresolved. V was cut by 7 bases and J by 0 bases, with 7 bases left in between. The V gene's germline CDR1 is ENHRY and CDR2 SYGVKD. The CDR3 is made up of 14 amino acids. This CDR3 is CAITSSSGANVLTF. The CDR3 DNA reads TGTGCCATCACGAGTAGCTCTGGGGCCAACGTCCTGACTTTC.

V usage is TRBV3-1 (or the pseudogene TRBV3-2) and J usage is TRBJ2-3; TRBD2 matches 10 bases. The germline gives CDR1 LGHDT, CDR2 YNNKEL (reference sequence). CDR3 length equals 17 residues. Losses at the gene ends were 0 bases for V and 2 bases for J; bases not matched to a gene: 5. CDR3 bases: TGTGCCAGCAGCCAAGATCCGGGACTAGCGAACACAGATACGCAGTATTTT. As protein: CASSQDPGLANTDTQYF.

The chain carries TRBV5-8 and TRBJ2-6; no clear D. This CDR3 is built from 15 residues. In germline, CDR1 is SGHTS, CDR2 YDEGEE. Trimming took off 4 bases at V and 0 bases at J, with 8 bases between the two ends. CDR3 in DNA: TGTGCCAGCAGCCCCGGTCCCTCTGGGGCCAACGTCCTGACTTTC. This codes for CASSPGPSGANVLTF.

This chain joins TRBV7-6 and TRBJ2-1; D call uncertain. This CDR3 is built from 13 residues. With 2 bases removed from V and 7 bases from J, the gap between germline ends came to 9 bases. Germline CDR1 and CDR2: SGHVS and FNYEAQ. The chain's CDR3 is CASSLWGGNEQFF. The CDR3 bases are TGTGCCAGCAGCTTATGGGGTGGAAATGAGCAGTTCTTC.

The chain is built from TRBV5-6 and TRBJ1-1; tentative D call: TRBD1 (5 bases). The CDR3 is made up of 14 amino acids. Germline values: CDR1 SGHDT, CDR2 YYEEEE. Trimming removed 3 bases at V and 3 bases at J, with 12 bases between. CDR3 residues: CASSYVPGDTEAFF. CDR3 DNA sequence: TGTGCCAGCAGCTACGTACCGGGGGACACTGAAGCTTTCTTT.

This chain connects TRBV6-1 to TRBJ2-1; 8 nucleotides match TRBD2. This CDR3 comprises 15 residues. V gave up 8 bases and J gave up 4 bases; unmatched junction bases: 10. CDR1 is MNHNS and CDR2 is SASEGT in the germline V gene. The CDR3 DNA is TGTGCCAGCCTCGGGGGGGGACGGGTTTACAATGAGCAGTTCTTC. This sequence encodes CASLGGGRVYNEQFF.

Concerning this clone itself: Additional DNA sequences in this sample encode the identical CDR3. The chain employs TRBV28 and TRBJ2-7; D possibly corresponds to TRBD1 (5 bases). Trimming pared 2 bases from V and 4 bases from J, leaving 6 bases between. CDR1 and CDR2 (germline): MDHEN, SYDVKM. The CDR3 length is 12 residues. This CDR3 is CASSLAGYEQYF. The CDR3 DNA reads TGTGCCAGCAGTTTAGCAGGGTACGAGCAGTACTTC. The whole variable domain, filled in from reference TRBV28 and TRBJ2-7, reads DVKVTQSSRYLVKRTGEKVFLECVQDMDHENMFWYRQDPGLGLRLIYFSYDVKMKEKGDIPEGYSVSREKKERFSLILESASTNQTSMYLCASSLAGYEQYFGPGTRLTVT.

The chain carries TRBV11-1 and TRBJ2-3; D unclear. CDR1 and CDR2 from the germline V gene are SGHAT and FQDESV (reference sequence). The CDR3 is 13 amino acids. V was trimmed by 2 bases and J by 1 base, leaving 4 bases between them. CDR3 in DNA: TGTGCCAGCAGCTTAATTGGCACAGATACGCAGTATTTT. The encoded protein is CASSLIGTDTQYF.